The 13 T cell receptor beta chains below were found in one sample sequenced in a study of CD8 T cells in ankylosing spondylitis. In TCRdb, the 5' RACE reads were re-called with MiXCR into one record per CDR3 protein. The table shows over 200,000 distinct CDR3 sequences, with 15% to 20% occurring only once. Study-level points and caveats: There was a TCR beta motif, made of roughly eight highly homologous variants, that appeared characteristic of ankylosing spondylitis blood.

These receptors are not linked to any known antigen. Sequencing was done on a sample of blood, either unsorted or a sorted T cell fraction (not recorded which). The receptor source for this set is a male donor with ankylosing spondylitis.

This chain uses TRBV7-3 with TRBJ2-1; D unresolved. Germline lookup yields CDR1 SGHTA and CDR2 FQGTGA. V was trimmed by 5 bases and J by 9 bases, leaving 11 bases between them. The CDR3 is 12 amino acids. The CDR3 is CASSGVGGEQFF. The CDR3 bases are TGTGCCAGCAGCGGGGTCGGTGGTGAGCAGTTCTTC. The full variable domain, in which reference TRBV7-3 and TRBJ2-1 provide the parts outside the CDR3, is GAGVSQTPSNKVTEKGKYVELRCDPISGHTALYWYRQSLGQGPEFLIYFQGTGAADDSGLPNDRFFAVRPEGSVSTLKIQRTERGDSAVYLCASSGVGGEQFFGPGTRLTVL.

The chain carries TRBV4-1 and TRBJ1-2, with 9 bases aligning to TRBD1. The V and J ends lost 0 bases and 0 bases, in that order; junction bases with no gene match: 5. Per the germline V gene, CDR1 is MGHRA and CDR2 is YSYEKL. CDR3 length: 17 residues. CDR3 sequence (DNA): TGCGCCAGCAGCCAAGAAGGGACAGGGATTGCTAACTATGGCTACACCTTC. Protein: CASSQEGTGIANYGYTF.

V gene TRBV9 combines with J gene TRBJ2-3; maybe TRBD2 (5 bases). Germline CDR1 and CDR2: SGDLS and YYNGEE. Trimming removed 0 bases from V and 0 bases from J, with 11 bases in between. This CDR3 spans 16 amino acids. CDR3 nucleotides: TGTGCCAGCAGCGTAGGGGCGGGCACTAGCACAGATACGCAGTATTTT. Translated, it gives CASSVGAGTSTDTQYF.

Only a few counts were recorded for this clonotype. The chain joins TRBV4-2 to TRBJ2-1; maybe TRBD1 (6 bases). The CDR3 spans 18 residues. Trimming shortened V by 2 bases and J by 4 bases, and 21 bases separated the two germline ends. Germline loops: CDR1 LGHNA, CDR2 YNFKEQ. The CDR3 sequence is CASSQNAMTGTPYNEQFF. CDR3 nucleotides: TGTGCCAGCAGCCAAAATGCTATGACCGGGACACCATACAATGAGCAGTTCTTC.

V usage is TRBV27 and J usage is TRBJ1-5, with D possibly matching TRBD1 (5 bases). CDR1 MNHEY and CDR2 SMNVEV come from the germline V gene (reference sequence). The germline V and J ends were trimmed by 7 bases and 2 bases, with 9 bases remaining between them. The CDR3 loop spans 13 amino acids. CDR3 sequence reads: CASMGGGNQPQHF. Written as DNA, the CDR3 is TGTGCCAGCATGGGGGGGGGCAATCAGCCCCAGCATTTT.

In its sample, this clonotype was seen a few times. The rearrangement links TRBV4-1 to TRBJ2-7; 12 positions agree with TRBD2. Germline assignment: CDR1 MGHRA and CDR2 YSYEKL. The CDR3 runs to 15 residues. V shed 2 bases and J 4 bases; nucleotides not matched to a gene: 3. The DNA of the CDR3 is TGCGCCAGCAGCCAACTAGCGGGGGGGCCGTACGAGCAGTACTTC. This translates into CASSQLAGGPYEQYF.

At least ten counts were recorded for this clonotype. The chain uses TRBV6-6 and TRBJ2-7; 7 bases match TRBD2. The ends lost 7 bases at V and 5 bases at J; junction bases unmatched: 5. This CDR3 spans 12 amino acids. Germline V CDR1 and CDR2: MNHNY, SVGAGI (reference sequence). The CDR3 DNA reads TGTGCCAGCAATTGGGGGGGAGACGAGCAGTACTTC. It translates to CASNWGGDEQYF.

This chain joins TRBV12-3 or TRBV12-4 and TRBJ2-5; D tentatively reads TRBD1 or TRBD2 (6 bases each). The CDR3 totals 18 residues. Deletions cut 2 bases from V and 5 bases from J, with 24 bases between. The CDR3: CASSLFAGGLESGETQYF. The CDR3 DNA reads as TGTGCCAGCAGTTTATTTGCTGGGGGGCTCGAGAGCGGGGAGACCCAGTACTTC.

The rearrangement links TRBV6-2 or TRBV6-3 to TRBJ2-7, with D possibly matching TRBD2 (5 bases). CDR1 is MNHEY, CDR2 SVGEGT, per germline. Trimming took off 11 bases at V and 2 bases at J, with 10 bases between the two ends. This CDR3 spans 11 amino acids. This CDR3 is CAVAGPYEQYF. The CDR3 DNA sequence: TGTGCCGTTGCGGGCCCCTACGAGCAGTACTTC.

The chain is built from TRBV20-1 and TRBJ2-4; the match to TRBD2 covers 7 bases. V lost 6 bases, J lost 10 bases, and 18 bases stayed unmatched. The CDR3 is 15 residues long. Germline V lookup: CDR1 DFQATT, CDR2 SNEGSKA (reference sequence). The CDR3, as DNA: TGCAGTGCCAGCAGCGGGGTCGACGGAAATCCGATTCAGTACTTC. Translated: CSASSGVDGNPIQYF.

This clonotype was observed a handful of times. The rearrangement joins TRBV12-3 or TRBV12-4 to TRBJ2-7; TRBD1 might be the D (6 bases). The CDR3 extends over 12 amino acids. V dropped 6 bases and J dropped 5 bases, with 11 bases sitting between them. Written as DNA, the CDR3 is TGTGCCAGCAGCCCAGGGGACCACGAGCAGTACTTC. Translation: CASSPGDHEQYF.

The chain joins TRBV4-3 to TRBJ1-2, with D tentatively TRBD1 (6 bases). This CDR3 contains 16 residues. CDR1 is LGHNA, CDR2 YSLEER, per germline. V was cut by 0 bases and J by 5 bases, with 16 bases left in between. The CDR3, as DNA: TGCGCCAGCAGCCAAGATGTGGGGGGCGCCTTGTATGGCTACACCTTC. Translating gives CASSQDVGGALYGYTF.

This clonotype has only a few counts. The chain has TRBV12-3 or TRBV12-4 and TRBJ2-1, with D possibly matching TRBD2 (5 bases). The ends were cut back, 5 bases at V and 4 bases at J, with 9 bases in the middle. The CDR3 has 13 amino acids. The CDR3 region is CASSVGVYNEQFF. The CDR3 coding sequence is TGTGCCAGCAGTGTCGGGGTATACAATGAGCAGTTCTTC.